This T cell receptor (beta chain) was captured by sequencing in a study of blood T cells in healthy people across ages. A J-beta primer mix and a sample-barcoded 5' primer were used in a second PCR of roughly 6 to 12 cycles. TCRdb independently ran MiXCR on the 5' RACE reads; one entry per CDR3 protein. The table includes 850,000 to 1,000,000 distinct CDR3 sequences, approximately 50% detected once. This clonotype showed up just once. Compared with germline, one end of the junction differs, possibly owing to a read error. This CDR3 has 17 residues. Germline-derived CDR1 and CDR2 are SEHNR and FQNEAQ (reference sequence).

The V and J genes are TRBV7-9 and TRBJ1-5, with 7 bases fitting TRBD1. The receptor comes from a woman aged 55-75 years in good health. The sample was blood. CDR3 in DNA: TGTGCCAACAGCTTAGGGGACAGCGCCATAATGAGAGAGCCCCAGCATTTT. It encodes CANSLGDSAIMREPQHF.